This entry features one TCR beta chain sequence. Its antigen remains unidentified. Germline trimming cut 8 bases from V and 0 bases from J; bases unmatched to any gene: 1. Germline values: CDR1 SGHTS, CDR2 YDEGEE. The CDR3 consists of 13 residues. The record originates from a study of cytomegalovirus exposure and HLA in healthy donors. Study-wide points: When analyzed later, the rates of TCR association showed variation by HLA locus, with DRB1 the most and HLA-C the fewest. In a later analysis, 17,000 or so TCR beta sequences were associated with HLA alleles at 0.05 false discovery rate. Later analysis associated a missense DCLRE1C variant with TCR beta V- and J-gene trimming. Among CMV-associated TCR beta chains, most appeared HLA-restricted in a later analysis.

PCR primers comprised 60 Vbeta and 13 Jbeta primers. The repertoire was sequenced with immunoSEQ multiplex PCR; TCRdb's copy has only in-frame clones and lacks some. The repertoire holds 100,000 to 150,000 clones, with about four fifths as singletons. The sample taken for sequencing was PBMCs. The rearrangement links TRBV5-8 to TRBJ2-1; 8 bases are shared with TRBD1. The TCR was taken from a woman in her thirties or forties in good health and CMV-seronegative. The CDR3 coding sequence is TGTGCCAGTGGACAGGGCTCCTACAATGAGCAGTTCTTC. Its protein product is CASGQGSYNEQFF.